A selection of T cell receptor beta chains follows, all from one sample in a study of vaccination and CD4 T cells after COVID-19. Each CDR3 protein gets one entry after TCRdb re-called the PCR reads with MiXCR. The table shows some 11,000 distinct CDR3 sequences, with 73% occurring only once. Their target antigens are unknown. Sequenced input: CD4+ T cells from blood, cultured in vitro. All receptors come from a human donor who had recovered from COVID-19. Both conserved end residues are part of each CDR3. Fields, in order: clone size, V gene, J gene, D gene, CDR3 DNA, CDR3 protein. D genes are given only for firm matches. Expanded clones get a size class; other rows say once, few or many, or leave the size out.

>NA|TRBV7-9|TRBJ2-5|NA
TGTGCCAGCAGCTCCCAAGAGACCCAGTACTTC
CASSSQETQYF
>once|TRBV20-1|TRBJ2-5|NA
TGCAGTGCTAGAGATATTCCCCTCTCGAGAGGGACCCAGTACTTC
CSARDIPLSRGTQYF
>NA|TRBV28|TRBJ2-3|NA
TGTGCCAGCACCCTAATCGGGACAACCCGAAGCACAGATACGCAGTATTTT
CASTLIGTTRSTDTQYF
>NA|TRBV4-3|TRBJ1-6|NA
TGCGCCAGCAGCCAAGGGACAGCGCTCAATTCACCCCTCCACTTT
CASSQGTALNSPLHF
>NA|TRBV30|TRBJ1-6|TRBD1
TGTGCCTGGAGTTTAACCGGCGGGACAGCCTTTGGGACCCTCCACTTT
CAWSLTGGTAFGTLHF
>NA|TRBV6-1|TRBJ1-5|TRBD1
TGTGCCATCCGACAGGGGGGCGGCAATCAGCCCCAGCATTTT
CAIRQGGGNQPQHF
>NA|TRBV2|TRBJ1-6|NA
TGTGCCAGCAGTCTATCCAGGGATTCACCCCTCCACTTT
CASSLSRDSPLHF
>NA|TRBV20-1|TRBJ1-2|NA
TGCAGTGCCCGGGAAGGGGAGGGGGGACATGGCTACACCTTC
CSAREGEGGHGYTF
>NA|TRBV6-5|TRBJ1-1|NA
TGTGCCAGCAGTTACTCTGGGCAGCGGAACACTGAAGCTTTCTTT
CASSYSGQRNTEAFF
>once|TRBV6-5|TRBJ1-1|NA
TGTGCCAGCAGTTCCATGAACACTGAAGCTTTCTTT
CASSSMNTEAFF
>NA|TRBV6-5|TRBJ1-1|NA
TGTGCCAGCAGTTACGGGCACAGCCGGGGCACTGAAGCTTTCTTT
CASSYGHSRGTEAFF
>NA|TRBV27|TRBJ1-6|NA
TGTGCCAGCAACAAGCAGGGGTGGAATTCACCCCTCCACTTT
CASNKQGWNSPLHF
>NA|TRBV7-2|TRBJ1-2|TRBD1
TGTGCCAGCAGCTTTGAGGGACAGCCATATGGCTACACCTTC
CASSFEGQPYGYTF
>NA|TRBV28|TRBJ1-2|NA
TGTGCCAGCAGCTTATGGGCAGTCAACTATGGCTACACCTTC
CASSLWAVNYGYTF
>NA|TRBV27|TRBJ2-7|TRBD2
TGTGCCAGCAGTTTCTCGCGGGAGATCTACGAGCAGTACTTC
CASSFSREIYEQYF
>few|TRBV20-1|TRBJ2-7|TRBD2
TGCAGTGCGCCCCGTAGCGGGACCTTCTACGAGCAGTACTTC
CSAPRSGTFYEQYF
>NA|TRBV6-2/TRBV6-3|TRBJ1-1|NA
TGTGCCAGCAGTTACTCGAGAAGAATTAACACTGAAGCTTTCTTT
CASSYSRRINTEAFF
>NA|TRBV20-1|TRBJ2-3|NA
TGCAGTGCTAGGTCCCATTCAGATACGCAGTATTTT
CSARSHSDTQYF
>NA|TRBV5-1|TRBJ2-5|NA
TGCGCCAGCAGCTTGCCGGGCCGGGTAGGGGAGACCCAGTACTTC
CASSLPGRVGETQYF
>once|TRBV19|TRBJ1-6|NA
TGTGCCAGTGCACGGGCAGCAAATTCACCCCTCCACTTT
CASARAANSPLHF
>medium-sized|TRBV5-5|TRBJ1-2|NA
TGTGCCAGCAGCATGGACACCTATGGCTACACCTTC
CASSMDTYGYTF
>few|TRBV20-1|TRBJ1-1|TRBD1
TGCAGTGCTAGAGCGAGGGAGACTACAGGGGGACGTTGGACTGAAGCTTTCTTT
CSARARETTGGRWTEAFF
>NA|TRBV20-1|TRBJ1-2|TRBD1
TGCAGTGCTAGACAAAAACCGGGACAGGGGGACTATGGCTACACCTTC
CSARQKPGQGDYGYTF
>NA|TRBV5-6|TRBJ1-2|TRBD1
TGTGCCAGCAGCCCCTCCCCGGGACAGGGGGTCTATGGCTACACCTTC
CASSPSPGQGVYGYTF